This TCR beta chain was recorded in a study of technical replicates of blood from several donors. The protocol was immunoSEQ multiplex PCR, while the TCRdb copy is restricted to in-frame clones and leaves out a portion. Among 65,000 to 80,000 clones listed, 95% to 98% were seen once. Germline loops: CDR1 MDHEN, CDR2 SYDVKM. Trimming took off 11 bases at V and 3 bases at J, with 19 bases between the two ends. The CDR3 extends over 14 amino acids. The sequenced material came from T cells isolated from PBMCs. The TCR sequence derives from a human donor in good health. The J gene is TRBJ1-2, the V gene TRBV28, with D unresolved. CDR3 sequence reads: CAEKAAENHYGYTF. CDR3 bases: TGTGCCGAGAAGGCGGCCGAGAATCACTATGGCTACACCTTC.